These 10 T cell receptor beta chains originate from one sample sequenced in a study of blood T cell repertoires in COVID-19. Repertoires were generated with immunoSEQ multiplex PCR, while TCRdb's copy carries only in-frame clones and drops some. The sample holds tens of thousands of clones, approximately 90% seen once. The sample was peripheral blood. The source of these receptors is a male donor with acute or convalescent COVID-19.

CDR3: CASSPFAHRAGTEAFF. The CDR3 coding sequence is TGTGCCAGCAGCCCCTTTGCCCACCGGGCGGGAACTGAAGCTTTCTTT. The chain couples TRBV5-4 to TRBJ1-1; D unresolved. V was clipped by 4 bases and J by 5 bases, with 21 bases between them. This CDR3 region has 16 residues. Germline V gives CDR1 SGHNT, CDR2 YYREEE (reference sequence).

There are a few counts of this clone. This chain connects TRBV14 to TRBJ2-4; 8 bases line up with TRBD2. V trimming: 4 bases; J trimming: 5 bases; junction bases outside the gene matches: 4. This CDR3 spans 14 amino acids. Germline V CDR1 and CDR2: SGHDN, FVKESK. CDR3 nucleotide sequence: TGTGCCAGCAGCCCCGGGGGGGTTGAAAACATTCAGTACTTC. It codes for CASSPGGVENIQYF.

This clone came up once. The V call is TRBV27, the J call TRBJ2-7, with D perhaps TRBD1 (5 bases). Looked up from germline, CDR1 is MNHEY and CDR2 is SMNVEV (reference sequence). Trimming took off 5 bases at V and 0 bases at J, with 17 bases between the two ends. This CDR3 has 16 residues. The CDR3 region is CASSPLTVPFSYEQYF. In DNA form, the CDR3 reads TGTGCCAGCAGTCCACTGACAGTCCCCTTCTCCTACGAGCAGTACTTC.

This chain links TRBV5-5 with TRBJ2-7; 10 positions agree with TRBD1. This CDR3 region has 15 residues. J was trimmed by 4 bases and V by 4 bases; bases with no gene match: 8. Germline values: CDR1 SGHKS, CDR2 YYEKEE (reference sequence). The CDR3 DNA reads as TGTGCCAGCAGCGCCCGGGACAGGGGCACTTACGAGCAGTACTTC. It yields the protein CASSARDRGTYEQYF.

CDR3 amino acids: CASSLEVQGYGYTF. The DNA for the CDR3 is TGTGCCAGCAGCTTAGAGGTACAGGGATATGGCTACACCTTC. The chain combines TRBV5-4 with TRBJ1-2, with D possibly being TRBD1 (6 bases). Between the trimmed V and J ends, which lost 2 bases and 5 bases, there was a span of 13 bases. Germline CDR1 reads SGHNT; CDR2 reads YYREEE (reference sequence). The CDR3 contains 14 residues.

The chain is built from TRBV27 and TRBJ1-3, with 7 bases lining up with TRBD1. The V segment lost 3 bases and the J segment 2 bases; nucleotides outside the gene matches: 4. The CDR3 runs 15 residues. The germline V gene has CDR1 MNHEY and CDR2 SMNVEV (reference sequence). CDR3 sequence reads: CASSFRQGAGNTIYF. The CDR3 DNA reads TGTGCCAGCAGTTTCCGGCAGGGGGCTGGAAACACCATATATTTT.

The rearrangement joins TRBV7-2 to TRBJ2-3; D not resolved. The V gene's germline CDR1 is SGHTA and CDR2 FQGNSA. The CDR3 runs 14 residues. With 4 bases removed from V and 4 bases from J, the gap between germline ends came to 12 bases. In DNA, the CDR3 is TGTGCCAGCAGCTCCACGCTGGGCCCAGATACGCAGTATTTT. This gives the protein CASSSTLGPDTQYF.

Only one count was recorded for this clone. This sequence joins TRBV11-3 and TRBJ2-5; 7 positions agree with TRBD1. With V trimmed by 6 bases and J by 5 bases, 6 bases remained unmatched. Germline values: CDR1 SGHNT, CDR2 YENEEA. CDR3 length: 13 residues. CDR3 bases: TGTGCCAGCAGTCAAACAGGGGTGGAGACCCAGTACTTC. Its protein is CASSQTGVETQYF.

V gene TRBV5-1 combines with J gene TRBJ1-1; 10 bases are a match to TRBD1. CDR1 SGHRS and CDR2 YFSETQ come from the germline V gene. Trimming took 5 bases from V and 6 from J; bases not matched to a gene: 7. This CDR3 has 14 amino acids. For the CDR3, the DNA is TGCGCCAGCAGGGGACAGGGGACGGACCCTGAAGCTTTCTTT. Protein: CASRGQGTDPEAFF.

This clone was counted only a few times. The rearrangement uses TRBV5-4 and TRBJ1-1; a weak D match, TRBD1 (6 bases). The CDR3 runs to 14 residues. Germline CDR1 reads SGHNT; CDR2 reads YYREEE (reference sequence). V was clipped by 5 bases and J by 2 bases, with 13 bases between them. The chain's CDR3 is CASSTDRLNTEAFF. The CDR3 nucleotides read TGTGCCAGCAGTACGGACAGACTTAACACTGAAGCTTTCTTT.